Below are 28 T cell receptor beta chains sequenced from a single sample in a study of cytomegalovirus exposure and HLA in healthy donors. Repertoires were generated with immunoSEQ multiplex PCR, while TCRdb's copy carries only in-frame clones and drops some. The sample shows approximately 150,000 clones, approximately 90% of them seen only once. The sample comprised PBMCs. The receptors were gathered from a man between 18 and 29 years old in good health and CMV-seronegative.

The genes are TRBV5-4 and TRBJ1-2, with a tentative D call TRBD1 (5 bases). The length of the CDR3 is 17 residues. Trimming took 4 bases from V and 6 from J, leaving 25 bases between them. Per the germline V gene, CDR1 is SGHNT and CDR2 is YYREEE (reference sequence). CDR3 amino acids: CASSPGHRALERDGYTF. The CDR3 coding sequence is TGTGCCAGCAGCCCAGGACACAGAGCCCTAGAAAGGGATGGCTACACCTTC.

The chain combines TRBV19 with TRBJ2-2, with D maybe TRBD2 (5 bases). The CDR3 length is 14 residues. V lost 8 bases and J 2 bases, leaving 12 bases between the germline ends. The V gene's germline CDR1 is LNHDA and CDR2 SQIVND (reference sequence). The CDR3: CASGRGPNTGELFF. CDR3 sequence (DNA): TGTGCCAGTGGGCGAGGGCCCAACACCGGGGAGCTGTTTTTT. Full variable domain (rest looked up from reference TRBV19 and TRBJ2-2): DGGITQSPKYLFRKEGQNVTLSCEQNLNHDAMYWYRQDPGQGLRLIYYSQIVNDFQKGDIAEGYSVSREKKESFPLTVTSAQKNPTAFYLCASGRGPNTGELFFGEGSRLTVL.

The J gene is TRBJ2-1, the V gene TRBV27; 9 bases map to TRBD2. The CDR3 has 13 residues. Trimming took 6 bases from V and 12 from J; bases not matched to a gene: 9. The germline CDR1 and CDR2 sequences are MNHEY and SMNVEV (reference sequence). The CDR3 spells CASSRLAEPGQFF. The CDR3 DNA reads TGTGCCAGCAGCCGACTAGCGGAGCCAGGGCAGTTCTTC.

The gene calls are TRBV7-9 and TRBJ2-1, with TRBD2 as a possible D gene (5 bases). Looked up from germline, CDR1 is SEHNR and CDR2 is FQNEAQ (reference sequence). The V end lost 4 bases, the J end lost 3 bases, and 13 bases lay between the germline ends. The length of the CDR3 is 15 residues. The CDR3 loop is CASSSLGSDYNEQFF. CDR3 nucleotide sequence: TGTGCCAGCAGCTCCCTGGGTAGCGACTACAATGAGCAGTTCTTC.

The gene calls are TRBV5-1 and TRBJ1-1; no definite D call. V lost 1 base, J lost 1 base, and 17 bases lay in between. CDR1 SGHRS and CDR2 YFSETQ come from the germline V gene. The CDR3 has 17 amino acids. The CDR3 DNA sequence: TGCGCCAGCAGCTTGTCCGGCACGGGCGGGCAGAACACTGAAGCTTTCTTT. This translates into CASSLSGTGGQNTEAFF.

V usage is TRBV6-6 and J usage is TRBJ2-7, with 11 bases fitting TRBD1. The CDR3 spans 15 residues. Losses at the gene ends were 5 bases for V and 3 bases for J; bases not matched to a gene: 6. Germline V lookup: CDR1 MNHNY, CDR2 SVGAGI (reference sequence). CDR3: CASSNRDRGFYEQYV. The CDR3 bases are TGTGCCAGCAGTAACCGGGACAGGGGGTTCTACGAGCAGTACGTC.

The chain is built from TRBV29-1 and TRBJ2-1; D gene unclear. V lost 3 bases, J lost 9 bases, and 15 bases lay in between. In germline, CDR1 is SQVTM, CDR2 ANQGSEA. CDR3 length: 13 amino acids. The CDR3 region is CSVETSQRSEQFF. In DNA form, the CDR3 reads TGCAGCGTTGAGACTTCCCAAAGGTCTGAGCAGTTCTTC.

The CDR3 loop is CASSLPAGAEQFF. The CDR3 DNA reads as TGCGCCAGCAGCTTACCAGCGGGAGCCGAGCAGTTCTTC. V usage is TRBV5-1 and J usage is TRBJ2-1; 8 bases align to TRBD2. This CDR3 spans 13 amino acids. Germline-derived CDR1 and CDR2 are SGHRS and YFSETQ. Unmatched junction bases numbered 5, after V lost 2 bases and J lost 10 bases.

This rearrangement joins TRBV15 to TRBJ2-1; TRBD2 matches at 10 bases. The CDR3 runs to 16 residues. Germline V lookup: CDR1 LNHNV, CDR2 YYDKDF (reference sequence). J gave up 4 bases and V 4 bases, and 7 bases lay outside the gene matches. The CDR3 DNA sequence: TGTGCCACCAGCAAGACCCCGGGACTAGCGTACAATGAGCAGTTCTTC. Residues: CATSKTPGLAYNEQFF. The variable domain in full, completed from reference TRBV15 and TRBJ2-1, reads DAMVIQNPRYQVTQFGKPVTLSCSQTLNHNVMYWYQQKSSQAPKLLFHYYDKDFNNEADTPDNFQSRRPNTSFCFLDIRSPGLGDTAMYLCATSKTPGLAYNEQFFGPGTRLTVL.

V gene TRBV6-6 combines with J gene TRBJ1-5; no reliable D call. The CDR3 sequence is 15 residues long. CDR1 and CDR2 from the germline V gene are MNHNY and SVGAGI (reference sequence). V lost 7 bases to trimming and J lost 0 bases, with 13 bases between them. CDR3 nucleotides: TGTGCCAGCACCCAACGGGGTAGTAGCAATCAGCCCCAGCATTTT. As protein: CASTQRGSSNQPQHF.

The chain couples TRBV28 to TRBJ2-1; D is undetermined. V was clipped by 6 bases and J by 10 bases, with 16 bases between them. Germline V gene sequence: CDR1 MDHEN, CDR2 SYDVKM. This CDR3 has 13 amino acids. CDR3 DNA: TGTGCCAGCAGAAAGAGTTGGGCCAGAGAGCAGTTCTTC. Amino acid sequence: CASRKSWAREQFF.

The rearrangement uses TRBV18 and TRBJ1-5; a weak D match, TRBD1 (6 bases). Germline V gene lookup returns CDR1 KGHSH and CDR2 LQKENI. The ends were cut back, 4 bases at V and 3 bases at J, with 10 bases in the middle. The CDR3 runs to 14 residues. CDR3 nucleotides: TGTGCCAGCTCACGGACAGCCCTCAATCAGCCCCAGCATTTT. Its translation: CASSRTALNQPQHF.

CDR3 in amino acids: CASSLTGTAKETQYF. DNA of the CDR3: TGTGCCAGCAGCTTAACGGGGACAGCGAAAGAGACCCAGTACTTC. The genes are TRBV7-3 and TRBJ2-5; 7 bases match TRBD1. V trimming: 0 bases; J trimming: 3 bases; junction bases outside the gene matches: 4. Germline lookup yields CDR1 SGHTA and CDR2 FQGTGA. CDR3 length equals 15 residues. Supplemented by reference TRBV7-3 and TRBJ2-5, the full variable domain reads GAGVSQTPSNKVTEKGKYVELRCDPISGHTALYWYRQSLGQGPEFLIYFQGTGAADDSGLPNDRFFAVRPEGSVSTLKIQRTERGDSAVYLCASSLTGTAKETQYFGPGTRLLVL.

The rearrangement joins TRBV5-1 to TRBJ2-2, with 8 bases fitting TRBD1. Germline CDR1 SGHRS, CDR2 YFSETQ. There are 15 residues in the CDR3. Losses at the gene ends were 5 bases for V and 7 bases for J; bases not matched to a gene: 10. In nucleotides, the CDR3 is TGCGCCAGCAGGCCCCGGACAGGGTCTGACGGGGAGCTGTTTTTT. The encoded protein is CASRPRTGSDGELFF.

A few counts support this clone. V is TRBV9 and J is TRBJ2-1; 13 bases line up with TRBD2. CDR3 size: 14 residues. The germline CDR1 and CDR2 sequences are SGDLS and YYNGEE. The junction had 8 bases not matched to a gene; V was cut back by 3 bases and J by 14 bases. The chain's CDR3 is CASSASTGLAGKFF. In nucleotides, the CDR3 is TGTGCCAGCAGCGCATCCACGGGACTAGCGGGGAAGTTCTTC.

The J gene is TRBJ2-1, the V gene TRBV7-3; 7 nucleotides agree with TRBD2. V shed 5 bases and J 4 bases; nucleotides not matched to a gene: 8. Germline assignment: CDR1 SGHTA and CDR2 FQGTGA. The length of the CDR3 is 15 residues. This chain's CDR3 is CASSQSGAHYNEQFF. DNA of the CDR3: TGTGCCAGCAGCCAAAGCGGGGCCCATTACAATGAGCAGTTCTTC. The full variable domain, rest sourced from reference TRBV7-3 and TRBJ2-1, is GAGVSQTPSNKVTEKGKYVELRCDPISGHTALYWYRQSLGQGPEFLIYFQGTGAADDSGLPNDRFFAVRPEGSVSTLKIQRTERGDSAVYLCASSQSGAHYNEQFFGPGTRLTVL.

The gene calls are TRBV2 and TRBJ1-2, with 9 bases identical to TRBD1. Trimming cost V 7 bases and J 6 bases; bases outside gene matches: 12. Germline CDR1 is SNHLY and CDR2 is FYNNEI. The CDR3 has 15 amino acids. CDR3 residues: CASTLQGASGNGYTF. The CDR3 DNA follows: TGTGCCAGCACTTTACAGGGGGCGTCGGGGAATGGCTACACCTTC.

The V call is TRBV27, the J call TRBJ2-1, with 7 nucleotides matching TRBD1. The CDR3 extends over 20 amino acids. After removal of 5 bases from V and 0 bases from J, the junction contained 19 bases not matched to a gene. Germline CDR1 and CDR2: MNHEY and SMNVEV (reference sequence). For the CDR3, the DNA is TGTGCCAGCAGTACCCACAGGGGCTCCGAACTTACAAGCTCCTACAATGAGCAGTTCTTC. It encodes CASSTHRGSELTSSYNEQFF.

This chain uses TRBV6-5 with TRBJ1-4, with unresolved D. Germline loops: CDR1 MNHEY, CDR2 SVGAGI. CDR3 size: 16 residues. V was pared by 2 bases and J by 5 bases, with 15 bases between. The chain's CDR3 is CASSYLPRRVNEKLFF. The CDR3, as DNA: TGTGCCAGCAGTTACCTACCAAGGCGGGTAAATGAAAAACTGTTTTTT.

The chain carries TRBV27 and TRBJ1-1; D is perhaps TRBD1 (5 bases). V was shortened by 5 bases and J by 10 bases, with 14 bases between the two germline ends. The CDR3 has 12 residues. Germline-derived CDR1 and CDR2 are MNHEY and SMNVEV (reference sequence). CDR3 amino acids: CASSAQGIVAFF. CDR3 in DNA: TGTGCCAGCAGTGCTCAGGGTATAGTAGCTTTCTTT.

Of note for this clone: At one boundary the junction diverges from the germline segment, which might be a read error. The rearrangement joins TRBV27 to TRBJ2-3, with TRBD2 matching 9 bases. The length of the CDR3 is 14 residues. The germline CDR1 and CDR2 sequences are MNHEY and SMNVEV (reference sequence). The CDR3 nucleotides read TGTGCCAGCAGGCTAGCGGGAAGCACGGATACGCAGTATTTT. Amino acid sequence: CASRLAGSTDTQYF.

The CDR3 DNA reads TGTGCCAGCAGCTCCTTTAGCTTCAATGAGCAGTTCTTC. It specifies CASSSFSFNEQFF. The rearrangement uses TRBV11-3 and TRBJ2-1, with D unresolved. The CDR3 is made up of 13 amino acids. Looked up from germline, CDR1 is SGHNT and CDR2 is YENEEA. V was cut by 4 bases and J by 6 bases, with 10 bases left in between.

The gene calls are TRBV6-1 and TRBJ1-5; maybe TRBD1 (6 bases). The CDR3 length is 17 residues. The germline gives CDR1 MNHNS, CDR2 SASEGT. V was trimmed by 1 base and J by 0 bases, leaving 13 bases between them. Written as DNA, the CDR3 is TGTGCCAGCAGTGAAGGGTGGACAGTTAATAGCAATCAGCCCCAGCATTTT. As protein: CASSEGWTVNSNQPQHF.

The chain couples TRBV5-1 to TRBJ2-1; 9 bases align to TRBD1. V was pared by 4 bases and J by 9 bases, with 11 bases of the junction left unmatched. The CDR3 covers 15 residues. Germline CDR1 and CDR2: SGHRS and YFSETQ. The CDR3 DNA follows: TGCGCCAGCAGCCCCGGGACAGGGAATGGGGGTGAGCAGTTCTTC. It specifies CASSPGTGNGGEQFF.

The genes are TRBV11-2 and TRBJ1-5, with a weak D call TRBD1 (6 bases). This CDR3 is built from 15 residues. The V end was cut by 5 bases, the J end by 0 bases, with 11 bases between. In germline, CDR1 is SGHAT, CDR2 FQNNGV. CDR3 loop: CASSRDIDSNQPQHF. CDR3 nucleotide sequence: TGTGCCAGCAGCCGGGACATTGATAGCAATCAGCCCCAGCATTTT. The variable domain in full, with the rest retrieved from reference TRBV11-2 and TRBJ1-5, is EAGVAQSPRYKIIEKRQSVAFWCNPISGHATLYWYQQILGQGPKLLIQFQNNGVVDDSQLPKDRFSAERLKGVDSTLKIQPAKLEDSAVYLCASSRDIDSNQPQHFGDGTRLSIL.

This chain connects TRBV4-3 to TRBJ2-1; 11 bases are a match to TRBD2. The junction had 2 bases not matched to a gene; V was cut back by 0 bases and J by 7 bases. Germline values: CDR1 LGHNA, CDR2 YSLEER. The length of the CDR3 is 15 residues. This chain's CDR3 is CASSQDRLAGNEQFF. CDR3 sequence (DNA): TGCGCCAGCAGCCAAGATAGACTAGCGGGGAATGAGCAGTTCTTC.

V and J are TRBV21-1 and TRBJ1-2. TRBV21-1 is a documented pseudogene. CDR3 length equals 16 residues. The CDR3 DNA reads TGTGCCAGCAGCAAAGGCGGCAGATATCCTTTTCGTGGCTACACCTTC. This sequence encodes CASSKGGRYPFRGYTF.

J is TRBJ2-5 and V is TRBV11-2, with D possibly being TRBD1 (7 bases). Trimming took 2 bases from V and 4 from J, leaving 11 bases between them. Germline V gene sequence: CDR1 SGHAT, CDR2 FQNNGV. This CDR3 is built from 14 residues. In DNA form, the CDR3 reads TGTGCCAGCAGCTTACAGGGGGGAACAGAGACCCAGTACTTC. It encodes CASSLQGGTETQYF.